The clone carrying this TCR beta chain has just a few counts. Profiled with immunoSEQ multiplex PCR; TCRdb holds only in-frame clones, not every one. The sample lists about 70,000 clones, just under 95% occurring once. The data stem from a study of lymphopenia after photon versus proton radiotherapy. The CDR3 length is 16 residues. CDR1 and CDR2 (germline): SGHDT, YYEEEE. V was cut by 3 bases and J by 7 bases, with 20 bases left in between. This TCR came from a woman aged 40-49 years with cholangiocarcinoma. The sample consisted of peripheral blood, taken from a patient treated with photon-based radiotherapy. The chain carries TRBV5-6 and TRBJ1-3; D gene unclear. The CDR3 region has the DNA TGTGCCAGCAGCTCCTGGAAGGGAGGGTTACTTAACACCATATATTTT. Amino acids: CASSSWKGGLLNTIYF.